This TCR beta chain was documented in a study of blood T cell repertoires in COVID-19. Turning to the study itself: COVID-19 samples from acute and convalescent phases originated in the United States, Italy and Spain. PBMCs, B-cell-depleted T cells, or T cells provided the cDNA or gDNA that made up the material.

The table lists this clone with a count of one. The V end lost 5 bases, the J end lost 1 base, and 11 bases lay between the germline ends. Per the germline V gene, CDR1 is MNHEY and CDR2 is SVGAGI. The CDR3 is 14 residues long. Measured with immunoSEQ multiplex PCR; TCRdb has only the in-frame clones, and not every one. Here the sample spans approximately 200,000 clones, roughly 80% being singletons. The sequencing input was peripheral blood. The chain joins TRBV6-5 to TRBJ1-1; D ambiguous. The clonotype comes from a human donor in a cohort sampled during active COVID-19. The CDR3 nucleotides read TGTGCCAGCAGTCAACGCCTAGAGAACACTGAAGCTTTCTTT. As protein: CASSQRLENTEAFF.